This entry features one T cell receptor (beta chain) sequence. The method was immunoSEQ multiplex PCR; TCRdb's version includes in-frame clones alone and lacks a portion of them. The table has about 80,000 clones, 90% seen once. The CDR3 is 13 residues long. With 7 bases clipped from V and 5 bases from J, the junction kept 5 bases outside the gene matches. The germline CDR1 and CDR2 sequences are ENHRY and SYGVKD. This entry belongs to a study of blood T cell repertoires in COVID-19. The sample was peripheral blood. The TCR sequence derives from a woman of 80 years or more with active or convalescent COVID-19. The chain combines TRBV10-3 with TRBJ1-5; the match to TRBD1 covers 7 bases. The CDR3: CAINGQADQPQHF. CDR3 DNA: TGTGCCATCAACGGACAGGCGGATCAGCCCCAGCATTTT.